This TCR beta chain originates from a study of T cell responses to AZD1222 COVID-19 vaccine. The junction had 9 bases not matched to a gene; V was cut back by 4 bases and J by 7 bases. This CDR3 contains 15 residues. The germline V gene has CDR1 MNHEY and CDR2 SMNVEV (reference sequence). Sequencing used immunoSEQ multiplex PCR; TCRdb keeps in-frame clones, though not all of them. The sample comprises more than 85,000 clones, approximately 90% of which are singletons, and over 1.5% rests with the top ten. This chain uses TRBV27 with TRBJ1-5; 8 positions agree with TRBD1. The clonotype was recovered from an adult in good health. Sequencing used peripheral blood, obtained on day 0 of AZD1222 vaccination. CDR3 loop: CASSSGQGPWQPQHF. The CDR3 nucleotides are TGTGCCAGCAGTTCCGGACAGGGTCCCTGGCAGCCCCAGCATTTT.